The rows below give T cell receptor beta chains drawn from one sample of a study of T cell responses to AZD1222 COVID-19 vaccine. Clones were read by immunoSEQ multiplex PCR, and TCRdb kept only the in-frame ones, dropping some. The repertoire consists of tens of thousands of clones, with roughly nine tenths occurring once and the leading ten covering just under 5%. This material consisted of peripheral blood, taken 28 days after the second AZD1222 dose. These receptors all stem from an adult who received the AZD1222 COVID-19 vaccine. The CDR3 runs from the conserved cysteine through the conserved F or W. The D gene is left open where the match is weak. The size of a clone is reported for some rows only, either as once, few or many, or as a class for expanded clones.

v_gene,j_gene,d_gene,abundance,CDR3aa,CDR3nt
TRBV7-9,TRBJ2-7,-,-,CASSLVSTPSYEQYF,TGTGCCAGCAGCTTAGTCTCGACACCATCCTACGAGCAGTACTTC
TRBV6-1,TRBJ1-5,TRBD1,few,CASSDGDRDDQPQHF,TGTGCCAGCAGTGACGGGGACAGGGACGATCAGCCCCAGCATTTT
TRBV10-3,TRBJ2-7,TRBD1,-,CAISPGTGGYEQYF,TGTGCCATCAGCCCCGGGACAGGGGGTTACGAGCAGTACTTC
TRBV6-5,TRBJ2-7,TRBD2,-,CASSSAGGGYEQYF,TGTGCCAGCAGTTCGGCGGGGGGCGGCTACGAGCAGTACTTC
TRBV27,TRBJ2-2,-,-,CASSLRGLAGELFF,TGTGCCAGCAGTTTACGGGGATTGGCCGGGGAGCTGTTTTTT
TRBV3-1/TRBV3-2,TRBJ2-7,TRBD1,-,CASSLGQASSYEQYF,TGTGCCAGCAGTCTCGGACAGGCCAGCTCCTACGAGCAGTACTTC
TRBV12-3/TRBV12-4,TRBJ2-5,-,-,CASSWGPETQYF,TGTGCCAGCAGTTGGGGGCCAGAGACCCAGTACTTC
TRBV29-1,TRBJ1-2,-,-,CSVSAPGQSSGYTF,TGCAGCGTTTCGGCCCCCGGGCAGTCCTCTGGCTACACCTTC
TRBV7-9,TRBJ2-3,TRBD2,-,CASSESGGASIDTQYF,TGTGCCAGCAGCGAAAGCGGGGGGGCCTCGATAGATACGCAGTATTTT
TRBV7-2,TRBJ1-4,-,-,CASSFRPLTNEKLFF,TGTGCCAGCAGTTTCAGGCCCCTCACTAATGAAAAACTGTTTTTT
TRBV7-3,TRBJ2-3,TRBD2,-,CASSPTGLGLGDTQYF,TGTGCCAGCAGCCCCACGGGACTAGGGCTCGGAGATACGCAGTATTTT
TRBV18,TRBJ1-1,-,-,CASSPINRAENTEAFF,TGTGCCAGCTCACCGATAAACAGGGCCGAGAACACTGAAGCTTTCTTT
TRBV19,TRBJ2-7,-,few,CASSITSASYEQYF,TGTGCCAGTAGTATCACATCTGCCTCCTACGAGCAGTACTTC
TRBV27,TRBJ1-4,-,-,CASRGQATNEKLFF,TGTGCCAGCCGCGGACAAGCAACTAATGAAAAACTGTTTTTT
TRBV5-1,TRBJ1-2,TRBD1,-,CASSFQGEHYGYTF,TGCGCCAGCAGCTTTCAGGGGGAGCACTATGGCTACACCTTC
TRBV5-1,TRBJ1-2,TRBD1,-,CASSPEGSGGMNGYTF,TGCGCCAGCAGCCCGGAGGGATCAGGGGGGATGAACGGCTACACCTTC
TRBV19,TRBJ2-2,-,-,CASSIREGWSGELFF,TGTGCCAGTAGTATAAGAGAAGGGTGGAGCGGGGAGCTGTTTTTT
TRBV20-1,TRBJ2-7,-,-,CSASQGGAGGSLHEQYF,TGCAGTGCTAGTCAAGGGGGAGCGGGTGGGTCCCTCCACGAGCAGTACTTC
TRBV3-1/TRBV3-2,TRBJ1-2,-,-,CASSQYRLRYGYTF,TGTGCCAGCAGCCAGTACCGGCTACGATATGGCTACACCTTC
TRBV18,TRBJ2-1,-,-,CASSPQQGEYNEQFF,TGTGCCAGCTCACCACAACAGGGAGAGTACAATGAGCAGTTCTTC
TRBV7-9,TRBJ1-2,-,-,CASSISRLYGYTF,TGTGCCAGCAGCATATCCCGGCTGTATGGCTACACCTTC
TRBV5-1,TRBJ1-1,-,-,CASSFRPGTNTEAFF,TGCGCCAGCAGCTTTCGCCCCGGGACGAACACTGAAGCTTTCTTT
TRBV27,TRBJ2-6,-,-,CATSLLPSGANVLTF,TGTGCCACTTCCCTCCTTCCCTCTGGGGCCAACGTCCTGACTTTC
TRBV28,TRBJ1-2,-,-,CASSQGHSTYGYTF,TGTGCCAGCAGCCAGGGACACTCGACCTATGGCTACACCTTC